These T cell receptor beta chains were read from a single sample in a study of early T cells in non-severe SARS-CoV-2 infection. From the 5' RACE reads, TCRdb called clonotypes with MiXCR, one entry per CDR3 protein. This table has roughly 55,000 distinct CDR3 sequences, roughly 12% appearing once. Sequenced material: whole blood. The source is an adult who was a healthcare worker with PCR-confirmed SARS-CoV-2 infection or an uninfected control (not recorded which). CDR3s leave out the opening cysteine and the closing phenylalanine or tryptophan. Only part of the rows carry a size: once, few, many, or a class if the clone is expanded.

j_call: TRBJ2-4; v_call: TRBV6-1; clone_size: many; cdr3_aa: ASSEAVGQGLNIQY
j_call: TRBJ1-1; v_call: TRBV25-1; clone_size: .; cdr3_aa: ASRKVGQNTEAF
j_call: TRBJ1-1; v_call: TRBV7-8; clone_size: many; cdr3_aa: ASSLVAFRGTEAF
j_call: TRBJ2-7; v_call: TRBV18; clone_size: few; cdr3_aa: ASSPPRFETGDREQY
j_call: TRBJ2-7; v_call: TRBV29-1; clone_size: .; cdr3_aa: SAWTGVEQY
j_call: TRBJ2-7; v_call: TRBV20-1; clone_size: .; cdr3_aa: SARDGAGTYEQY
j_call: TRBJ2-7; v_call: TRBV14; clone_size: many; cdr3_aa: ASSQDRGNTYEQY
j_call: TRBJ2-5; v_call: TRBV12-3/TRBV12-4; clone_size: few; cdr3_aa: ASSPRTSGSGETQY
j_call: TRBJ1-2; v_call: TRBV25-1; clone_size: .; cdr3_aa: ASSENGRGYGYT
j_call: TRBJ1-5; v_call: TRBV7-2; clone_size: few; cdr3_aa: ASSVRGQQPQH
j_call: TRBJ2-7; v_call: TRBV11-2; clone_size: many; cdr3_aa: ASSLLRTGVEQY
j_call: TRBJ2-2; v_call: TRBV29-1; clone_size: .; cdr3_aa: SALSGLNTGELF
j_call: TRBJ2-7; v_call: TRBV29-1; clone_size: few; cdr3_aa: SVEFTAEQY
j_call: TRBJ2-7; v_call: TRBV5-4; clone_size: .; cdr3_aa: ASSSGDGSYEQY
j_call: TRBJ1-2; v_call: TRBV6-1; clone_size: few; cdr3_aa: ASSEGGPPEN